A single sample gave rise to the 28 T cell receptor beta chains below, sequenced in a study of blood T cell repertoires in COVID-19. Repertoires were generated with immunoSEQ multiplex PCR, while TCRdb's copy carries only in-frame clones and drops some. Of 380,000 or so clones listed, 75% to 90% are singletons. The sequenced material came from peripheral blood. These TCRs come from a woman aged 55-70 years with COVID-19, enrolled during active disease.

This clone was seen a single time. This chain uses TRBV5-6 with TRBJ1-6; maybe TRBD1 (6 bases). Germline loops: CDR1 SGHDT, CDR2 YYEEEE. V lost 3 bases to trimming and J lost 14 bases, with 15 bases between them. CDR3 length: 13 residues. The CDR3 nucleotides are TGTGCCAGCAGCTCCCCCGGGGGGGCCACCCTCCACTTT. Translating it yields CASSSPGGATLHF.

The chain joins TRBV6-6 to TRBJ1-6; D perhaps matches TRBD1 (5 bases). The CDR3 has 14 residues. The germline gives CDR1 MNHNY, CDR2 SVGAGI (reference sequence). The V end was cut by 7 bases, the J end by 5 bases, with 12 bases between. The CDR3 loop is CASNSGVHNSPLHF. The CDR3 nucleotides are TGTGCCAGCAATTCGGGGGTTCATAATTCACCCCTCCACTTT.

The V call is TRBV13, the J call TRBJ2-6; weak D call: TRBD1 (6 bases). Germline CDR1 reads PRHDT; CDR2 reads FYEKMQ (reference sequence). V dropped 4 bases and J dropped 3 bases, with 10 bases sitting between them. The CDR3 totals 15 residues. The CDR3 nucleotides are TGTGCCAGCAGCTCGTACAGGGTTGGGGCCAACGTCCTGACTTTC. This codes for CASSSYRVGANVLTF.

The J gene is TRBJ2-1, the V gene TRBV29-1; D is unresolved. Germline-derived CDR1 and CDR2 are SQVTM and ANQGSEA. CDR3 size: 14 residues. Trimming stripped 2 bases from V and 4 bases from J, with 12 bases between. Here the CDR3 DNA reads TGCAGCGTTGAACGTCTCCGGTCATACAATGAGCAGTTCTTC. This codes for CSVERLRSYNEQFF.

The genes are TRBV27 and TRBJ2-1; the match to TRBD2 covers 10 bases. Trimming cost V 5 bases and J 4 bases; bases outside gene matches: 8. Germline assignment: CDR1 MNHEY and CDR2 SMNVEV (reference sequence). The CDR3 totals 16 residues. Written as DNA, the CDR3 is TGTGCCAGCAGTCCCCTAGCGGGGGTGGGATACAATGAGCAGTTCTTC. It codes for CASSPLAGVGYNEQFF.

J is TRBJ2-3 and V is TRBV19; TRBD1 matches 9 bases. The V gene end was trimmed by 5 bases and the J gene end by 0 bases; junction bases not matched to a gene: 6. Germline V gives CDR1 LNHDA, CDR2 SQIVND (reference sequence). This CDR3 comprises 16 residues. For the CDR3, the DNA is TGTGCCAGTAGTCAGACAGGGGGAACAAGCACAGATACGCAGTATTTT. Translation: CASSQTGGTSTDTQYF.

The V and J genes are TRBV2 and TRBJ2-1, with a tentative D call TRBD2 (6 bases). V gave up 6 bases and J gave up 10 bases, with 13 bases separating them. CDR1 is SNHLY, CDR2 FYNNEI, per germline. The CDR3 covers 12 residues. CDR3 protein: CASRPTAGEQFF. In DNA form, the CDR3 reads TGTGCCAGCAGACCGACCGCGGGGGAGCAGTTCTTC.

This clone was seen only a few times. This chain links TRBV12-3 or TRBV12-4 with TRBJ1-2; D is uncertain. The V end was cut by 0 bases, the J end by 8 bases, with 10 bases between. The CDR3 has 13 amino acids. For the CDR3, the DNA is TGTGCCAGCAGTTTAGCGCACGGGTACGGCTACACCTTC. This encodes CASSLAHGYGYTF.

This clone was counted only a few times. The chain has TRBV19 and TRBJ2-1; weak D call: TRBD2 (6 bases). V gave up 6 bases and J gave up 8 bases, with 26 bases separating them. The CDR3 runs to 17 residues. Germline V gene lookup returns CDR1 LNHDA and CDR2 SQIVND (reference sequence). The CDR3: CASRWAPEGSGRHEQFF. CDR3 sequence (DNA): TGTGCCAGTAGATGGGCCCCGGAGGGGAGCGGAAGACATGAGCAGTTCTTC. Complete variable domain (other parts from reference TRBV19 and TRBJ2-1): DGGITQSPKYLFRKEGQNVTLSCEQNLNHDAMYWYRQDPGQGLRLIYYSQIVNDFQKGDIAEGYSVSREKKESFPLTVTSAQKNPTAFYLCASRWAPEGSGRHEQFFGPGTRLTVL.

Remarks on this clone: This CDR3 is also generated by other DNA sequences in the sample. This rearrangement joins TRBV27 to TRBJ2-7; possible D gene TRBD2, 6 bases. The CDR3 covers 13 residues. Per germline, CDR1 MNHEY and CDR2 SMNVEV (reference sequence). V lost 5 bases, J lost 0 bases, and 8 bases lay in between. The DNA of the CDR3 is TGTGCCAGCAGTCTGGGGGGCTCCTACGAGCAGTACTTC. Translated, it gives CASSLGGSYEQYF.

This clone came up a few times. The chain uses TRBV5-1 and TRBJ1-2; 7 nucleotides match TRBD1. Per germline, CDR1 SGHRS and CDR2 YFSETQ. The CDR3 length is 14 residues. J gave up 8 bases and V 0 bases, and 7 bases lay outside the gene matches. This CDR3 reads CASSLGLGDRGYTF. The CDR3 DNA reads as TGCGCCAGCAGCTTGGGTCTCGGGGACAGAGGCTACACCTTC. Full variable domain (rest looked up from reference TRBV5-1 and TRBJ1-2): KAGVTQTPRYLIKTRGQQVTLSCSPISGHRSVSWYQQTPGQGLQFLFEYFSETQRNKGNFPGRFSGRQFSNSRSEMNVSTLELGDSALYLCASSLGLGDRGYTFGSGTRLTVV.

There are a few counts of this clone. This chain connects TRBV2 to TRBJ2-3; D gene ambiguous. Trimming removed 1 base at V and 3 bases at J, with 14 bases between. Germline V CDR1 and CDR2: SNHLY, FYNNEI. The CDR3 loop spans 16 amino acids. The CDR3 DNA follows: TGTGCCAGCAGTGAAGTAAAGAGGAGCTTAACAGATACGCAGTATTTT. Amino acid sequence: CASSEVKRSLTDTQYF. Together with reference TRBV2 and TRBJ2-3, the CDR3 gives the full variable domain: EPEVTQTPSHQVTQMGQEVILRCVPISNHLYFYWYRQILGQKVEFLVSFYNNEISEKSEIFDDQFSVERPDGSNFTLKIRSTKLEDSAMYFCASSEVKRSLTDTQYFGPGTRLTVL.

V gene TRBV10-3 combines with J gene TRBJ2-5, with D perhaps matching TRBD1 (5 bases). CDR3 size: 14 residues. Trimming pared 4 bases from V and 2 bases from J, leaving 11 bases between. CDR1 is ENHRY, CDR2 SYGVKD, per germline. CDR3 DNA sequence: TGTGCCATCAGTGTCACAGGTACTCAAGAGACCCAGTACTTC. Protein product: CAISVTGTQETQYF.

V gene TRBV6-6 combines with J gene TRBJ2-3; TRBD2 might be the D (6 bases). The CDR3 has 14 residues. The germline CDR1 and CDR2 sequences are MNHNY and SVGAGI (reference sequence). Trimming left V 4 bases short and J 3 bases short, with 11 bases between. CDR3 in DNA: TGTGCCAGCAGTTGGGCGGGGCTAACAGATACGCAGTATTTT. It translates to CASSWAGLTDTQYF.

V gene TRBV21-1 combines with J gene TRBJ1-1; the DNA was not used to check the table's D call, TRBD1. TRBV21-1 constitutes a pseudogene. This CDR3 contains 20 residues. The CDR3 nucleotides are TGTGCCAGCAGCAACAACCGCCAAGACAGGGTGGTTTTAGTGGACACTGAAGCTTTCTTT. It yields the protein CASSNNRQDRVVLVDTEAFF.

V and J are TRBV19 and TRBJ2-5, with a tentative D call TRBD1 (6 bases). Germline-derived CDR1 and CDR2 are LNHDA and SQIVND (reference sequence). This CDR3 comprises 17 residues. Trimming shortened V by 3 bases and J by 0 bases, and 17 bases separated the two germline ends. CDR3: CASSITGAGDYQETQYF. The CDR3 DNA reads as TGTGCCAGTAGTATCACGGGCGCAGGGGATTACCAAGAGACCCAGTACTTC.

The rearrangement links TRBV27 to TRBJ2-5, with 7 bases lining up with TRBD1. The length of the CDR3 is 16 residues. The V gene's germline CDR1 is MNHEY and CDR2 SMNVEV (reference sequence). J gave up 2 bases and V 4 bases, and 10 bases lay outside the gene matches. CDR3 protein: CASSSSTGLGQETQYF. In DNA form, the CDR3 reads TGTGCCAGCAGTTCCTCGACAGGGCTGGGACAAGAGACCCAGTACTTC.

In regard to this clone: Other DNA sequences within the sample encode an identical CDR3. CDR3 sequence: CASSATGGNTEAFF. The CDR3 DNA reads TGTGCCAGCAGCGCGACAGGTGGGAACACTGAAGCTTTCTTT. The genes are TRBV9 and TRBJ1-1, with D possibly matching TRBD1 (6 bases). This CDR3 contains 14 residues. The germline gives CDR1 SGDLS, CDR2 YYNGEE. V was pared by 3 bases and J by 1 base, with 10 bases between.

This clone appeared once. This chain links TRBV11-2 with TRBJ2-1; 8 bases fit TRBD2. V lost 5 bases to trimming and J lost 3 bases; unmatched junction nucleotides: 6. Germline V CDR1 and CDR2: SGHAT, FQNNGV. CDR3 length equals 15 residues. CDR3 amino acids: CASSVLLADYNEQFF. CDR3 in DNA: TGTGCCAGCAGCGTCCTACTAGCGGACTACAATGAGCAGTTCTTC.

The chain is built from TRBV11-2 and TRBJ1-5; 10 positions match TRBD1. Germline CDR1 reads SGHAT; CDR2 reads FQNNGV. V lost 1 base, J lost 5 bases, and 5 bases stayed unmatched. This CDR3 is 16 amino acids long. The CDR3 nucleotides are TGTGCCAGCAGCTTAGGACAGGGGGCTTTCGATCAGCCCCAGCATTTT. The encoded protein is CASSLGQGAFDQPQHF.

The chain has TRBV7-2 and TRBJ1-2; possible D gene TRBD1, 6 bases. Trimming cost V 2 bases and J 2 bases, with 9 bases left between them. Looked up from germline, CDR1 is SGHTA and CDR2 is FQGNSA. This CDR3 has 14 residues. In DNA, the CDR3 is TGTGCCAGCAGCTTAAACAGGGAAAACTATGGCTACACCTTC. Translation gives CASSLNRENYGYTF.

The rearrangement joins TRBV5-4 to TRBJ1-1; D is unclear. This CDR3 is built from 11 residues. Germline loops: CDR1 SGHNT, CDR2 YYREEE (reference sequence). V was trimmed by 6 bases and J by 3 bases, leaving 6 bases between them. Here the CDR3 DNA reads TGTGCCAGCATTACGGACACTGAAGCTTTCTTT. Its translation: CASITDTEAFF.

This clone was recorded only once. The chain combines TRBV7-2 with TRBJ1-1, with D possibly TRBD1 on 5 matching bases. Germline-derived CDR1 and CDR2 are SGHTA and FQGNSA. Trimming pared 8 bases from V and 7 bases from J, leaving 8 bases between. The CDR3 is 10 residues long. CDR3 sequence: CASRGIEAFF. The CDR3 nucleotides are TGTGCCAGCCGGGGGATTGAAGCTTTCTTT.

J is TRBJ2-1 and V is TRBV18; 13 bases match TRBD2. CDR3 size: 18 residues. CDR1 and CDR2 from the germline V gene are KGHSH and LQKENI. J was trimmed by 5 bases and V by 2 bases; bases with no gene match: 9. This CDR3 reads CASSPYPPLAGGHNEQFF. CDR3 bases: TGTGCCAGCTCACCATACCCACCACTAGCGGGGGGGCACAATGAGCAGTTCTTC.

The gene calls are TRBV5-1 and TRBJ2-1; no clear D. The CDR3 has 16 residues. The germline V gene has CDR1 SGHRS and CDR2 YFSETQ. Between the trimmed V and J ends, which lost 0 bases and 2 bases, there was a span of 12 bases. CDR3 loop: CASSLAAPKAYNEQFF. DNA for the CDR3: TGCGCCAGCAGCTTGGCCGCGCCAAAAGCCTACAATGAGCAGTTCTTC.

Only one count was recorded for this clone. The CDR3 DNA reads TGTGCCAGCAGCTTAGGCGGGGGTAGCTGGGGATCCGAGCAGTACTTC. This sequence encodes CASSLGGGSWGSEQYF. The chain is built from TRBV11-3 and TRBJ2-7, with TRBD2 matching over 7 bases. CDR3 length: 16 residues. Germline CDR1 reads SGHNT; CDR2 reads YENEEA. The V segment lost 1 base and the J segment 6 bases; nucleotides outside the gene matches: 12.

CDR3 in amino acids: CASLRDQPQHF. CDR3 DNA sequence: TGTGCCAGTCTCAGGGATCAGCCCCAGCATTTT. This chain links TRBV6-6 with TRBJ1-5; D perhaps matches TRBD1 (5 bases). Germline V gene lookup returns CDR1 MNHNY and CDR2 SVGAGI (reference sequence). V shed 9 bases and J shed 5 bases, with 8 bases lying between them. The CDR3 totals 11 residues.

The rearrangement links TRBV9 to TRBJ1-1; 10 nucleotides match TRBD1. This CDR3 is built from 18 residues. Germline values: CDR1 SGDLS, CDR2 YYNGEE. Unmatched junction bases numbered 13, after V lost 1 base and J lost 4 bases. CDR3 sequence (DNA): TGTGCCAGCAGCGTAACACCCGGGACAGGGGACCGCGGCACTGAAGCTTTCTTT. This codes for CASSVTPGTGDRGTEAFF.